These 17 T cell receptor beta chains were sequenced from one sample in a study of shared clonotypes between healthy human individuals. The repertoire was sequenced with immunoSEQ multiplex PCR; TCRdb's copy has only in-frame clones and lacks some. The sample holds fewer than 650,000 clones, over 65% seen once. The specimen sequenced was PBMCs. These receptors were obtained from a woman in her forties in good health. Some clones in this sample may be carry-over from other donors' samples.

This chain uses TRBV14 with TRBJ1-4; D gene unclear. The length of the CDR3 is 14 residues. Germline loops: CDR1 SGHDN, CDR2 FVKESK. V lost 4 bases and J 5 bases, leaving 11 bases between the germline ends. CDR3 in amino acids: CASSPGNQNEKLFF. The CDR3 nucleotides are TGTGCCAGCAGCCCTGGGAACCAAAATGAAAAACTGTTTTTT.

This clone came up many times. The genes are TRBV25-1 and TRBJ1-1, with D uncertain. Germline CDR1 MGHDK, CDR2 SYGVNS. CDR3 length equals 14 residues. Trimming pared 3 bases from V and 0 bases from J, leaving 8 bases between. The CDR3 loop reads CASSDRSLNTEAFF. In nucleotides, the CDR3 is TGTGCCAGCAGTGACCGCAGCCTGAACACTGAAGCTTTCTTT.

V is TRBV11-2 and J is TRBJ2-3, with 11 bases aligning to TRBD2. Germline CDR1 SGHAT, CDR2 FQNNGV. CDR3 length: 16 amino acids. The junction had 10 bases not matched to a gene; V was cut back by 5 bases and J by 6 bases. DNA of the CDR3: TGTGCCAGCAGCCCGTTAGCGGGAGGGCTTGGGGATACGCAGTATTTT. It yields the protein CASSPLAGGLGDTQYF.

This clone was counted a few times. V is TRBV5-1 and J is TRBJ2-7, with a tentative D call TRBD2 (5 bases). The V end lost 4 bases, the J end lost 1 base, and 15 bases lay between the germline ends. CDR1 is SGHRS and CDR2 is YFSETQ in the germline V gene. This CDR3 region has 15 residues. The chain's CDR3 is CASSGLSGTSYEQYF. The CDR3 DNA sequence: TGCGCCAGCAGCGGATTAAGCGGAACTTCCTACGAGCAGTACTTC.

V gene TRBV28 combines with J gene TRBJ1-2, with TRBD1 matching over 8 bases. The CDR3 is made up of 15 amino acids. Germline V gene sequence: CDR1 MDHEN, CDR2 SYDVKM. The V and J ends lost 5 bases and 8 bases, in that order; junction bases with no gene match: 13. As DNA, the CDR3 is TGTGCCAGCAGTCCGACTACCGACAGGGGACAGGGCTACACCTTC. Translation: CASSPTTDRGQGYTF.

The V gene is TRBV6-4, the J gene TRBJ2-1; D gene ambiguous. This CDR3 contains 13 residues. V lost 8 bases and J 0 bases, leaving 8 bases between the germline ends. Germline V gives CDR1 MRHNA, CDR2 SNTAGT. The CDR3 region has the DNA TGTGCCAGCGGGCAGGACTCCTACAATGAGCAGTTCTTC. This encodes CASGQDSYNEQFF.

The table lists this clone with a count of one. A far larger clone is one base from this, pointing to a likely read error. The conserved phenylalanine or tryptophan is not found at the CDR3 terminus, so this likely reflects a read error. The chain uses TRBV5-5 and TRBJ2-7; TRBD2 matches 12 bases. J gave up 5 bases and V 4 bases, and 7 bases lay outside the gene matches. CDR3 length: 15 residues. Germline CDR1 and CDR2: SGHKS and YYEKEE (reference sequence). DNA for the CDR3: TGTGCCAGCAGCACATGGACTAGCGGGACGCACGAGCAGTACCTC. Its protein is CASSTWTSGTHEQYL.

This clone was picked up a small number of times. The chain has TRBV30 and TRBJ1-5; D possibly corresponds to TRBD1 (5 bases). Germline CDR1 reads GTSNPN; CDR2 reads SVGIG (reference sequence). This CDR3 spans 15 amino acids. Trimming removed 2 bases at V and 0 bases at J, with 11 bases between. The CDR3 DNA reads as TGTGCCTGGAGTAGGCAGGGAGTTAGCAATCAGCCCCAGCATTTT. This translates into CAWSRQGVSNQPQHF.

In the case of this clone: Other DNA sequences in the sample encode the same CDR3. J is TRBJ2-7 and V is TRBV2; D is uncertain. Looked up from germline, CDR1 is SNHLY and CDR2 is FYNNEI. V shed 4 bases and J shed 2 bases, with 9 bases lying between them. CDR3 length: 13 residues. Written as DNA, the CDR3 is TGTGCCAGCAGTGTGCCAGTAACCTACGAGCAGTACTTC. Protein: CASSVPVTYEQYF.

Concerning this clone itself: The sample holds other DNA sequences that translate to the same CDR3. The J gene is TRBJ2-7, the V gene TRBV2; 7 nucleotides line up with TRBD2. The CDR3 extends over 14 amino acids. CDR1 and CDR2 from the germline V gene are SNHLY and FYNNEI. V dropped 4 bases and J dropped 1; count of bases not matched to a gene: 4. The CDR3 nucleotides read TGTGCCAGCAGTGCGGGACTATCTTCCTACGAGCAGTACTTC. Protein sequence: CASSAGLSSYEQYF.

The chain combines TRBV4-1 with TRBJ2-7; 9 bases fit TRBD1. Germline lookup yields CDR1 MGHRA and CDR2 YSYEKL. The CDR3 is made up of 15 amino acids. J gave up 1 base and V 4 bases, and 5 bases lay outside the gene matches. CDR3 sequence: CASSPGTGRSYEQYF. For the CDR3, the DNA is TGCGCCAGCAGCCCCGGGACAGGGAGATCCTACGAGCAGTACTTC.

In the case of this clone: This may come from a read error, since a much larger clone is one base off. The same CDR3 also results from other DNA sequences found in this sample. The CDR3 DNA reads TGCGCCAGCTCACCAGGGGGGCCCCAGCATTTT. Amino acid sequence: CASSPGGPQHF. V and J are TRBV18 and TRBJ1-5; 7 nucleotides align to TRBD1. Germline V gives CDR1 KGHSH, CDR2 LQKENI. The CDR3 consists of 11 residues.

The chain combines TRBV28 with TRBJ1-4; TRBD1 matches 8 bases. This CDR3 has 14 residues. Germline CDR1 MDHEN, CDR2 SYDVKM. The V segment lost 6 bases and the J segment 2 bases; nucleotides outside the gene matches: 2. Here the CDR3 DNA reads TGTGCCAGCAGCCGGACAGGGACTAATGAAAAACTGTTTTTT. Translated, it gives CASSRTGTNEKLFF.

The V call is TRBV7-3, the J call TRBJ2-1, with 8 positions matching TRBD2. J gave up 5 bases and V 2 bases, and 8 bases lay outside the gene matches. Germline CDR1 reads SGHTA; CDR2 reads FQGTGA. The CDR3 totals 16 residues. The CDR3 reads CASSLPGLGVNNEQFF. CDR3 in DNA: TGTGCCAGCAGCTTACCGGGACTAGGGGTTAACAATGAGCAGTTCTTC.

This clone was counted a few times. The rearrangement joins TRBV19 to TRBJ1-1; TRBD1 aligns across 11 bases. The CDR3 contains 13 residues. The J segment lost 3 bases and the V segment lost 9 bases, leaving 3 bases of the junction unmatched. From germline, CDR1 is LNHDA and CDR2 SQIVND (reference sequence). CDR3 residues: CASGQGADTEAFF. The DNA for the CDR3 is TGTGCCAGCGGACAGGGGGCGGACACTGAAGCTTTCTTT.

This clone was counted once. The chain is built from TRBV2 and TRBJ2-2, with 7 bases identical to TRBD2. Germline CDR1 reads SNHLY; CDR2 reads FYNNEI. Trimming cost V 6 bases and J 4 bases; bases outside gene matches: 2. This CDR3 comprises 13 residues. The DNA for the CDR3 is TGTGCCAGCAGGGGGAGGGCCACCGGGGAGCTGTTTTTT. Its translation is CASRGRATGELFF.

This rearrangement joins TRBV28 to TRBJ2-1, with a tentative D call TRBD1 (6 bases). The CDR3 length is 15 residues. V lost 6 bases, J lost 7 bases, and 19 bases lay in between. Germline loops: CDR1 MDHEN, CDR2 SYDVKM. Here the CDR3 reads CASSSGAGDVNEQFF. The CDR3 coding sequence is TGTGCCAGCAGCTCAGGGGCAGGGGATGTGAATGAGCAGTTCTTC.